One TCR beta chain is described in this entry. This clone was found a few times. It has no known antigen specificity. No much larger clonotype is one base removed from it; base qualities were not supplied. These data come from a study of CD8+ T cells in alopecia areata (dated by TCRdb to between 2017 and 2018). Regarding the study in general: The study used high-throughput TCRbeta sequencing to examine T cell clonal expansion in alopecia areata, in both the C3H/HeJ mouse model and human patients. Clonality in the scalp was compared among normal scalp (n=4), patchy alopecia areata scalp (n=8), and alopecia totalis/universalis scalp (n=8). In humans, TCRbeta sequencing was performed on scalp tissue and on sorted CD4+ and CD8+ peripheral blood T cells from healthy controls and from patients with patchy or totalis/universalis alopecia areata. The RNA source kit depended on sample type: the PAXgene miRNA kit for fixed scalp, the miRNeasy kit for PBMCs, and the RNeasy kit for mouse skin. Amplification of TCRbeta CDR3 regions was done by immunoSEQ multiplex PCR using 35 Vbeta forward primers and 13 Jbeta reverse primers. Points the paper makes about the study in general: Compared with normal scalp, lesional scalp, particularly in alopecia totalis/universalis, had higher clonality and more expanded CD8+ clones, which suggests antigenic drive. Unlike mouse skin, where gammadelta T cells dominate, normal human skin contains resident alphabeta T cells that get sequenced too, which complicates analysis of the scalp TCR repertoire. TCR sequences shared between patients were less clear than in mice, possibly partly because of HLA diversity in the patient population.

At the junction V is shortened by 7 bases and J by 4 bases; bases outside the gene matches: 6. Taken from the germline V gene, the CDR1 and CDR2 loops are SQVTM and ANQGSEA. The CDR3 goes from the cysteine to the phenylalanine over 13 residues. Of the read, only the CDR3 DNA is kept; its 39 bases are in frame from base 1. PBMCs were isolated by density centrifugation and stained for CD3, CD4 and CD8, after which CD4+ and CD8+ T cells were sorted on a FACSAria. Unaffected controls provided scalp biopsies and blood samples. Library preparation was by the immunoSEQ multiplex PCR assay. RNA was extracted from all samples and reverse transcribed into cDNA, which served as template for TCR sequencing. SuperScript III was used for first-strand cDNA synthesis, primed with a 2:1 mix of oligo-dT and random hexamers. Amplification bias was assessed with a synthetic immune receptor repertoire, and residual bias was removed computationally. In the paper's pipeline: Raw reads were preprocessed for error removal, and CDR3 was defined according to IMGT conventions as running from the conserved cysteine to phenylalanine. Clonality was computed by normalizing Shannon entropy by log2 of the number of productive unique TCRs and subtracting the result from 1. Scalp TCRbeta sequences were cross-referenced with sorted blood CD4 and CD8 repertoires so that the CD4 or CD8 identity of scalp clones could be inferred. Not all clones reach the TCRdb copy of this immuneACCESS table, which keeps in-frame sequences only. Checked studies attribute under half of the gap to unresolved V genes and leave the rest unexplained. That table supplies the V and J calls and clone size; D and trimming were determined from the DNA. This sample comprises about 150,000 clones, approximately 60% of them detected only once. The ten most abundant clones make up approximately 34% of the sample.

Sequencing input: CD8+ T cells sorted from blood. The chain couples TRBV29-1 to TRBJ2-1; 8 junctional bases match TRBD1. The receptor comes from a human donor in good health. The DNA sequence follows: TGCAGCGGAACAGGGGGGAAGTACAATGAGCAGTTCTTC. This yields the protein CSGTGGKYNEQFF.